This TCR beta chain appears in the sequencing data of a study of beta chain features in type 1 diabetes. General study points: Shorter TCRB CDR3s, moderately but significantly so, were found in Type 1 diabetes patients in all four CD4+ subsets.

The ends lost 0 bases at V and 3 bases at J; junction bases unmatched: 4. This CDR3 spans 15 amino acids. The germline V gene encodes CDR1 SGHRS and CDR2 YFSETQ. Expressed TCRB transcripts got sequenced, as all isolated RNA was reverse transcribed. The assay was immunoSEQ multiplex PCR, and TCRdb's table has in-frame clones only and misses some. This table has about 240,000 clones, approximately 14% appearing once. Points on this clone: The antigen remains undetermined.

Isolation of CD4+ naive, central memory, regulatory and stem cell-like memory cells was achieved by sorting via CD45RO/CCR7/CD25/CD127/CD95/CD27. The rearrangement links TRBV5-1 to TRBJ2-5, with 8 bases lining up with TRBD1. The TCR comes from a man under 40 with type 1 diabetes. What was sequenced was naive CD4+ T cells from blood. CDR3 coding DNA: TGCGCCAGCAGCTTGGGGACAGGGCCCGAAGAGACCCAGTACTTC. It translates to CASSLGTGPEETQYF.